Reported below is one TCR beta chain. This CDR3 spans 15 amino acids. The germline CDR1 and CDR2 sequences are SNHLY and FYNNEI. Trimming took 3 bases from V and 6 from J, leaving 14 bases between them. This entry belongs to a study of control samples from healthy donors and cancer patients. Clones were read by immunoSEQ multiplex PCR, and TCRdb kept only the in-frame ones, dropping some. The repertoire holds about 130,000 clones, with about nine tenths as singletons. Sequenced: blood. The TCR sequence derives from a woman between 45 and 65 years old in good health. The rearrangement joins TRBV2 to TRBJ2-2; D is tentatively TRBD1 or TRBD2 (7 bases each). CDR3 in DNA: TGTGCCAGCAGTGAGCAGGGGGGGAGGCCCGGGGAGCTGTTTTTT. Residues: CASSEQGGRPGELFF.